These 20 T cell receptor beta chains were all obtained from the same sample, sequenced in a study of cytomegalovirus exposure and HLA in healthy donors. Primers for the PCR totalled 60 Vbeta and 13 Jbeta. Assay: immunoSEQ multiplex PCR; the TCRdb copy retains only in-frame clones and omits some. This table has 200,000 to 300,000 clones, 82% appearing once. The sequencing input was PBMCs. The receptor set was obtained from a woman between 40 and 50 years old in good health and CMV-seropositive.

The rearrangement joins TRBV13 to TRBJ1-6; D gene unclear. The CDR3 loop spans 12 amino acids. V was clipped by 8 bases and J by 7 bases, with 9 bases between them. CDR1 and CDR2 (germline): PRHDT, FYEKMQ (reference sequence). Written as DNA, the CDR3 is TGTGCCAGCCGAGAGATAAATTCACCCCTCCACTTT. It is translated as CASREINSPLHF.

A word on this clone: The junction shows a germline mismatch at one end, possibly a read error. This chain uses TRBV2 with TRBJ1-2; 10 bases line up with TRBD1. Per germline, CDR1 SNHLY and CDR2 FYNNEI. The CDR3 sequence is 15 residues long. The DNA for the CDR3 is TGTGCCAGCGGTGAGCTGGGACAGGGGAACTATGGCTACACCTTC. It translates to CASGELGQGNYGYTF.

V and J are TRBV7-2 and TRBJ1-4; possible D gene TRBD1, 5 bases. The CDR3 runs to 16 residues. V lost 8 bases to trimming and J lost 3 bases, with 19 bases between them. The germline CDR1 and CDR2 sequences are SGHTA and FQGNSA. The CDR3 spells CASCSFTGPPNEKLFF. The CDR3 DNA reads TGTGCCAGCTGCTCCTTCACAGGACCGCCTAATGAAAAACTGTTTTTT. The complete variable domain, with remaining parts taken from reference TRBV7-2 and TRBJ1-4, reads GAGVSQSPSNKVTEKGKDVELRCDPISGHTALYWYRQSLGQGLEFLIYFQGNSAPDKSGLPSDRFSAERTGGSVSTLTIQRTQQEDSAVYLCASCSFTGPPNEKLFFGSGTQLSVL.

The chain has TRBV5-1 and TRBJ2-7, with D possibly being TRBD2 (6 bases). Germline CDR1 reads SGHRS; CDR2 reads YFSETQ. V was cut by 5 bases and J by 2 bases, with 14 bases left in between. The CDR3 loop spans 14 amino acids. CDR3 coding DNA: TGCGCCAGCAGAGCCTTTAGCGGACCCTACGAGCAGTACTTC. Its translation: CASRAFSGPYEQYF. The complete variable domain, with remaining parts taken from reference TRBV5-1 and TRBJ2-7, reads KAGVTQTPRYLIKTRGQQVTLSCSPISGHRSVSWYQQTPGQGLQFLFEYFSETQRNKGNFPGRFSGRQFSNSRSEMNVSTLELGDSALYLCASRAFSGPYEQYFGPGTRLTVT.

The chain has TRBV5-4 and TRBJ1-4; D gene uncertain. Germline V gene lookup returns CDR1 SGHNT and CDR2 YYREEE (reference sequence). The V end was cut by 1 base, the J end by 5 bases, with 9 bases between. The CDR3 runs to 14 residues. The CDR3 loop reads CASSLRGRNEKLFF. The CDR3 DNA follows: TGTGCCAGCAGCTTGAGAGGGAGAAATGAAAAACTGTTTTTT. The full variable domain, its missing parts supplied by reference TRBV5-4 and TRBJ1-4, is ETGVTQSPTHLIKTRGQQVTLRCSSQSGHNTVSWYQQALGQGPQFIFQYYREEENGRGNFPPRFSGLQFPNYSSELNVNALELDDSALYLCASSLRGRNEKLFFGSGTQLSVL.

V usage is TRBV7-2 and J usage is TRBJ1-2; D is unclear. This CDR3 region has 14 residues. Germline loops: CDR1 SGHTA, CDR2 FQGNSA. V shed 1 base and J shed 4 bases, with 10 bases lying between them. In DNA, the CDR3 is TGTGCCAGCAGCTTAGAGAGAGGGCCCTATGGCTACACCTTC. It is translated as CASSLERGPYGYTF.

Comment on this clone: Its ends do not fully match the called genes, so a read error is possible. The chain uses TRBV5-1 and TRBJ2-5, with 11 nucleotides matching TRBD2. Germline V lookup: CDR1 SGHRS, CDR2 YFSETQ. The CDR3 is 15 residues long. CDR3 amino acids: CASSSSGGFGETQYF. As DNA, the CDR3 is TGCGCCAGTAGCTCTAGCGGGGGGTTCGGGGAGACCCAGTACTTC.

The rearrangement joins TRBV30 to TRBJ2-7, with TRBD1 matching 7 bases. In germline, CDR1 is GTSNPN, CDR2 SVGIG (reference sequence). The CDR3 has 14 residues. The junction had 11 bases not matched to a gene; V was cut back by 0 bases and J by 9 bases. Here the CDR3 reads CAWSVEGAAGGQYF. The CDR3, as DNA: TGTGCCTGGAGTGTAGAGGGGGCGGCAGGGGGGCAGTACTTC.

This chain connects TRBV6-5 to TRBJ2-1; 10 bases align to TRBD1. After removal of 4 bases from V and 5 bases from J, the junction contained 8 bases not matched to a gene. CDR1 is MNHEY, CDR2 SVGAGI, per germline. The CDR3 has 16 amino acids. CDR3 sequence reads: CASSFSSGQGNNEQFF. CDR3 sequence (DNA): TGTGCCAGCAGTTTCTCATCGGGACAGGGGAACAATGAGCAGTTCTTC.

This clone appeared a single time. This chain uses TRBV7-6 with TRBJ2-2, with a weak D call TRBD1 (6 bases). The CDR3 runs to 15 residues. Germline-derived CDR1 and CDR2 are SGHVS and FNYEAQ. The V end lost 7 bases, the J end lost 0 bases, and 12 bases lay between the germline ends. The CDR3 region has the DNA TGTGCCAGCAAAACTCGACAGGCGAACACCGGGGAGCTGTTTTTT. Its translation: CASKTRQANTGELFF.

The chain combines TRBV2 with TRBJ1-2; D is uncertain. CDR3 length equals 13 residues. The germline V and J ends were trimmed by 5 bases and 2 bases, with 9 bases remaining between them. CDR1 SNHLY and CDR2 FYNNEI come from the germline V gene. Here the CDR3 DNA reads TGTGCCAGCAGTCGGACTGAGAACTATGGCTACACCTTC. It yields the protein CASSRTENYGYTF.

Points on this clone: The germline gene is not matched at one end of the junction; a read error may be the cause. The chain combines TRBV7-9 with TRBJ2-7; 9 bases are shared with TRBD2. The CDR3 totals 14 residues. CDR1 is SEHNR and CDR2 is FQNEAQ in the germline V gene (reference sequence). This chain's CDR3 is CSSSFGGRDYEQYF. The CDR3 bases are TGTTCCAGCAGCTTTGGCGGGAGGGACTACGAGCAGTACTTC.

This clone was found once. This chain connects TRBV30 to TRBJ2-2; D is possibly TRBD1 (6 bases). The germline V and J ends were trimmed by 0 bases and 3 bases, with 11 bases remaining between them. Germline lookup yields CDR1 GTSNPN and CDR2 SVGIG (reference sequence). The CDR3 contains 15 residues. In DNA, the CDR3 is TGTGCCTGGAGTGTACTCCAGGGGCACACCGGGGAGCTGTTTTTT. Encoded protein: CAWSVLQGHTGELFF. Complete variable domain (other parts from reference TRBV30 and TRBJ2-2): SQTIHQWPATLVQPVGSPLSLECTVEGTSNPNLYWYRQAAGRGLQLLFYSVGIGQISSEVPQNLSASRPQDRQFILSSKKLLLSDSGFYLCAWSVLQGHTGELFFGEGSRLTVL.

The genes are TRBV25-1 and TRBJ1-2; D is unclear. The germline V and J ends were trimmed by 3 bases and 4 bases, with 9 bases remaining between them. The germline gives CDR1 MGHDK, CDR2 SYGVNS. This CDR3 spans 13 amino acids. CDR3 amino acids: CASSDLAVYGYTF. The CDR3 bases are TGTGCCAGCAGTGATCTGGCCGTCTATGGCTACACCTTC.

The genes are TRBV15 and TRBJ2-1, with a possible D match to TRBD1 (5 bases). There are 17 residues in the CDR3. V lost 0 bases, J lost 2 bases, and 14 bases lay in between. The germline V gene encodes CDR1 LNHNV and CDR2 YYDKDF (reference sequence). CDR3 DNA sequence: TGTGCCACCAGCAGAGAGGGAAGTGCAGGGCCCTACAATGAGCAGTTCTTC. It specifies CATSREGSAGPYNEQFF. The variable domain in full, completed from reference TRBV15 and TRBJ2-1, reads DAMVIQNPRYQVTQFGKPVTLSCSQTLNHNVMYWYQQKSSQAPKLLFHYYDKDFNNEADTPDNFQSRRPNTSFCFLDIRSPGLGDTAMYLCATSREGSAGPYNEQFFGPGTRLTVL.

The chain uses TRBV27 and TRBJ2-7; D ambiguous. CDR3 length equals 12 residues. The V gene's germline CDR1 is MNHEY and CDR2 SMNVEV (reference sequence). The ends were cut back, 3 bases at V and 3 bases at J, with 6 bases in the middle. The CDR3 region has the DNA TGTGCCAGCAGTTTGGCCATCTACGAGCAGTACTTC. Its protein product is CASSLAIYEQYF.

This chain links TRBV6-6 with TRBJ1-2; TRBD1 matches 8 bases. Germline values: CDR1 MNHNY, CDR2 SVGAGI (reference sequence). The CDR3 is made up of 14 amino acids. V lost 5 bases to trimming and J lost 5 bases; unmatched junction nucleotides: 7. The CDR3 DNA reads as TGTGCCAGCAGTGATGTGACAGGGGTATATGGCTACACCTTC. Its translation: CASSDVTGVYGYTF.

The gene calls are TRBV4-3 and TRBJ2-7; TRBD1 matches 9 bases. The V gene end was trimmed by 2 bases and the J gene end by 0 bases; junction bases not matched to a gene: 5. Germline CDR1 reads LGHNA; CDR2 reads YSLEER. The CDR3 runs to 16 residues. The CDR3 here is CASSQRTGGPSYEQYF. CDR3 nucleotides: TGCGCCAGCAGCCAACGTACAGGGGGCCCCTCCTACGAGCAGTACTTC.

This CDR3 reads CASSGLTANTEAFF. Here the CDR3 DNA reads TGTGCCAGCAGCGGGCTGACAGCGAACACTGAAGCTTTCTTT. V and J are TRBV7-9 and TRBJ1-1; possibly TRBD1 for D (5 bases). This CDR3 contains 14 residues. V lost 5 bases and J lost 1, with 11 bases in between. Germline CDR1 SEHNR, CDR2 FQNEAQ (reference sequence).

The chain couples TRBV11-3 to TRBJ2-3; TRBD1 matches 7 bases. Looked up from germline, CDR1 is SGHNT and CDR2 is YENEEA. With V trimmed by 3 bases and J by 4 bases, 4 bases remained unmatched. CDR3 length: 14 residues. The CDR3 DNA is TGTGCCAGCAGCTTTGGACAGGCATCAGATACGCAGTATTTT. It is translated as CASSFGQASDTQYF.